This T cell receptor (beta chain) emerged from a study of identical twins. Study results and limitations: Beta out-of-frame twin sharing showed a weaker excess. In zero-insertion analyses, partial confounding could arise from invariant MAIT and iNKT cells. An excess of low generation probability was shown by twin-shared out-of-frame alpha sequences.

Between the trimmed V and J ends, which lost 2 bases and 4 bases, there was a span of 8 bases. CDR3 length: 13 amino acids. CDR1 and CDR2 (germline): ENHRY, SYGVKD. On this clonotype itself: Its antigen is undetermined.

A template switching step contributed a universal primer site, while unique molecular identifiers were present in the cDNA. MiXCR, run by TCRdb on the 5' RACE reads, gives a single entry per CDR3 protein. The sample consists of more than 1.5 million distinct CDR3 sequences, under 35% of them appearing once. The chain carries TRBV10-3 and TRBJ1-2; possibly TRBD1 for D (5 bases). Material: cord blood. This TCR was recovered from a newborn girl in good health. CDR3 nucleotide sequence: TGTGCCATCAGTGAGGGGGCTGGCTATGGCTACACCTTC. Encoded protein: CAISEGAGYGYTF.